This TCR beta chain was documented in a study of T-cell reconstitution after alpha-beta-depleted transplantation in children. The V gene end was trimmed by 2 bases and the J gene end by 3 bases; junction bases not matched to a gene: 3. Germline V gene sequence: CDR1 GTSNPN, CDR2 SVGIG (reference sequence). The CDR3 loop spans 13 amino acids. During its preparation, the TCRbeta library received unique molecular identifiers. A single record per CDR3 protein comes from TCRdb applying MiXCR to the PCR reads. The data hold some 490,000 distinct CDR3 sequences, with around 13% observed a single time. The material was PBMCs from the stem cell graft donor, obtained from the stem cell graft. V gene TRBV30 combines with J gene TRBJ2-7; 8 bases fit TRBD1. This TCR was recovered from a human donor who donated a stem cell graft to a child with combined immunodeficiency. In nucleotides, the CDR3 is TGTGCCTGGAGTCTCGACAGGGGCTACGAGCAGTACTTC. Amino acids: CAWSLDRGYEQYF.